The 32 T cell receptor beta chains reported below all come from one sample, sequenced in a study of post-analysis software for immune sequencing data. TCR beta cDNA libraries had unique molecular identifiers. TCRdb re-analysed the PCR reads in MiXCR, keeping a single row per CDR3 protein. In the table there are some 690,000 distinct CDR3 sequences, approximately 59% of which are singletons. Whole-study results and caveats: Comparison of patients with controls showed five TRBV segments more frequent in patients, TRBV5-6, TRBV5-1 and TRBV20-1 among them.

No antigen is known for these receptors. Sequencing was performed on blood. These receptors were collected from a girl aged 2 to 10 with multiple sclerosis.

The rearrangement joins TRBV5-1 to TRBJ2-7; D unclear. The CDR3 consists of 17 residues. V was shortened by 0 bases and J by 2 bases, with 18 bases between the two germline ends. Germline V gives CDR1 SGHRS, CDR2 YFSETQ. Here the CDR3 DNA reads TGCGCCAGCAGCTTGGGTCCCTCGCCTTTCGTGCCCTACGAGCAGTACTTC. As protein: CASSLGPSPFVPYEQYF.

The chain is built from TRBV7-9 and TRBJ2-1; TRBD1 aligns across 8 bases. The CDR3 has 16 residues. Losses at the gene ends were 3 bases for V and 3 bases for J; bases not matched to a gene: 7. CDR1 is SEHNR and CDR2 is FQNEAQ in the germline V gene (reference sequence). The CDR3 reads CASSFKQGVGYNEQFF. As DNA, the CDR3 is TGTGCCAGCAGCTTCAAACAGGGGGTGGGCTACAATGAGCAGTTCTTC.

This clonotype was seen only a few times. This chain links TRBV28 with TRBJ2-3; a possible D gene is TRBD2 (6 bases). Germline V gene sequence: CDR1 MDHEN, CDR2 SYDVKM. V was clipped by 3 bases and J by 2 bases, with 15 bases between them. The CDR3 totals 16 residues. DNA of the CDR3: TGTGCCAGCAGTTTCTCTGCGGGGAGATACACAGATACGCAGTATTTT. Translation: CASSFSAGRYTDTQYF.

DNA of the CDR3: TGCAGTGCTAGCCGAAGACTAGCGGGAGAAGAGACCCAGTACTTC. It translates to CSASRRLAGEETQYF. The chain carries TRBV20-1 and TRBJ2-5; 12 bases map to TRBD2. There are 15 residues in the CDR3. Germline V gene sequence: CDR1 DFQATT, CDR2 SNEGSKA (reference sequence). The V and J ends lost 3 bases and 3 bases, in that order; junction bases with no gene match: 5.

The gene calls are TRBV29-1 and TRBJ2-1, with 8 bases matching TRBD1. Germline V gene data show CDR1 as SQVTM and CDR2 as ANQGSEA. CDR3 length equals 14 residues. J lost 6 bases, V lost 3 bases, and 7 bases had no gene match. The CDR3 sequence: CSVDRQGFVNEQFF. The DNA of the CDR3 is TGCAGCGTTGACCGACAGGGGTTCGTCAATGAGCAGTTCTTC.

The genes are TRBV20-1 and TRBJ2-7; D gene uncertain. The CDR3 is 11 residues long. Germline loops: CDR1 DFQATT, CDR2 SNEGSKA (reference sequence). V shed 2 bases and J shed 6 bases, with 8 bases lying between them. The CDR3 DNA sequence: TGCAGTGCTAGACTTGTGGCCGAGCAGTACTTC. As protein: CSARLVAEQYF.

The genes are TRBV10-2 and TRBJ2-5; 8 nucleotides line up with TRBD1. With 6 bases clipped from V and 4 bases from J, the junction kept 7 bases outside the gene matches. This CDR3 contains 14 residues. CDR1 is WSHSY and CDR2 is SAAADI in the germline V gene. This CDR3 reads CASRPAGQGETQYF. CDR3 in DNA: TGCGCCAGCAGGCCCGCCGGACAGGGAGAGACCCAGTACTTC.

J is TRBJ2-5 and V is TRBV10-3, with TRBD2 matching 8 bases. V shed 11 bases and J 0 bases; nucleotides not matched to a gene: 11. The CDR3 covers 15 residues. Per germline, CDR1 ENHRY and CDR2 SYGVKD. CDR3: CAPGAGGTDQETQYF. CDR3 nucleotides: TGTGCCCCCGGGGCGGGAGGTACCGACCAAGAGACCCAGTACTTC.

V usage is TRBV7-9 and J usage is TRBJ2-4; 8 bases are a match to TRBD2. Germline CDR1 is SEHNR and CDR2 is FQNEAQ (reference sequence). The J segment lost 2 bases and the V segment lost 5 bases, leaving 11 bases of the junction unmatched. The CDR3 sequence is 17 residues long. The CDR3 reads CASSPSWREEPKNIQYF. The DNA for the CDR3 is TGTGCCAGCAGCCCTAGCTGGCGGGAGGAACCCAAAAACATTCAGTACTTC.

The V and J genes are TRBV6-5 and TRBJ2-3, with 10 bases identical to TRBD2. The CDR3 sequence is 18 residues long. With 2 bases clipped from V and 1 base from J, the junction kept 9 bases outside the gene matches. Germline assignment: CDR1 MNHEY and CDR2 SVGAGI. DNA for the CDR3: TGTGCCAGCAGTTACGCGTTACCCGGGACTAGCGGCACAGATACGCAGTATTTT. Translated, it gives CASSYALPGTSGTDTQYF.

This rearrangement joins TRBV7-6 to TRBJ2-7; 9 bases align to TRBD2. The assigned J gene may be wrong: the sequence end matches TRBJ2-5 better. This CDR3 has 15 amino acids. CDR1 and CDR2 from the germline V gene are SGHVS and FNYEAQ. In nucleotides, the CDR3 is TGTGCCAGCAGCTTAGGGGCGGGAGGGCCGGAGACCCAGTACTTC. Amino acids: CASSLGAGGPETQYF.

The chain couples TRBV25-1 to TRBJ2-6, with a tentative D call TRBD1 (5 bases). The CDR3 covers 16 residues. V gave up 11 bases and J gave up 2 bases, with 19 bases separating them. The germline gives CDR1 MGHDK, CDR2 SYGVNS. CDR3 loop: CAGARIPTPGANVLTF. The CDR3 DNA sequence: TGTGCCGGGGCCCGGATCCCTACGCCTGGGGCCAACGTCCTGACTTTC.

This clonotype was detected only a few times. Mismatch with germline at one junction end may stem from a read error. The chain combines TRBV29-1 with TRBJ2-1, with D maybe TRBD1 (6 bases). The CDR3 loop spans 13 amino acids. CDR1 SQVTM and CDR2 ANQGSEA come from the germline V gene. CDR3 nucleotides: TGCAGCGTTACCGGGACAACTTACAATGAGCAGGTCTTC. It encodes CSVTGTTYNEQVF.

The chain is built from TRBV7-9 and TRBJ1-2; no clear D. There are 12 residues in the CDR3. Trimming removed 8 bases at V and 5 bases at J, with 12 bases between. Germline CDR1 SEHNR, CDR2 FQNEAQ (reference sequence). This CDR3 is CASGETNYGYTF. The CDR3 nucleotides are TGTGCCAGCGGCGAAACCAATTATGGCTACACCTTC.

This clonotype was detected a few times. The chain joins TRBV29-1 to TRBJ1-5; TRBD1 might be the D (5 bases). With 7 bases removed from V and 0 bases from J, the gap between germline ends came to 19 bases. The germline V gene encodes CDR1 SQVTM and CDR2 ANQGSEA. The CDR3 covers 16 residues. Here the CDR3 DNA reads TGCAGCGGGGTGGGGCTAATCGTTTATAGCAATCAGCCCCAGCATTTT. This gives the protein CSGVGLIVYSNQPQHF.

The chain has TRBV4-3 and TRBJ2-5; possible D gene TRBD2, 5 bases. Trimming took 0 bases from V and 3 from J, leaving 14 bases between them. The CDR3 sequence is 16 residues long. Germline V lookup: CDR1 LGHNA, CDR2 YSLEER. In DNA, the CDR3 is TGCGCCAGCAGCCAAGAACTTATTCGGGGAGAAGAGACCCAGTACTTC. Translation: CASSQELIRGEETQYF.

The genes are TRBV5-1 and TRBJ1-1; D gene ambiguous. With 4 bases removed from V and 5 bases from J, the gap between germline ends came to 18 bases. Germline CDR1 SGHRS, CDR2 YFSETQ. The CDR3 runs to 15 residues. In DNA form, the CDR3 reads TGCGCCAGCAGCCTTGGGTCTCCTTCGGGGACTGAAGCTTTCTTT. Protein product: CASSLGSPSGTEAFF. The whole variable domain, remainder taken from reference TRBV5-1 and TRBJ1-1, is KAGVTQTPRYLIKTRGQQVTLSCSPISGHRSVSWYQQTPGQGLQFLFEYFSETQRNKGNFPGRFSGRQFSNSRSEMNVSTLELGDSALYLCASSLGSPSGTEAFFGQGTRLTVV.

This clonotype appeared a few times. This chain joins TRBV20-1 and TRBJ1-5; unclear D gene. Trimming took 2 bases from V and 2 from J, leaving 19 bases between them. The CDR3 is made up of 17 amino acids. Germline assignment: CDR1 DFQATT and CDR2 SNEGSKA (reference sequence). This CDR3 reads CSARYPDGLGGNQPQHF. The CDR3 region has the DNA TGCAGTGCTAGATATCCTGACGGACTTGGGGGCAATCAGCCCCAGCATTTT.

The chain links TRBV24-1 to TRBJ2-3; tentatively, D is TRBD2 (5 bases). Germline-derived CDR1 and CDR2 are KGHDR and SFDVKD. The CDR3 sequence is 14 residues long. Trimming took 5 bases from V and 2 from J, leaving 10 bases between them. DNA of the CDR3: TGTGCCACCAGTGGCCCGGGGTACACAGATACGCAGTATTTT. It yields the protein CATSGPGYTDTQYF.

This clonotype has more than one count but fewer than ten. One end of the junction does not line up with germline, which may come from a read error. The rearrangement links TRBV25-1 to TRBJ2-1; D possibly matches TRBD1 or TRBD2 (5 bases each). CDR3 length equals 15 residues. Germline V gene data show CDR1 as MGHDK and CDR2 as SYGVNS. The CDR3 DNA follows: TGTGCCGGCAGTGAATCGGGGCTCGGCTACAATGAGCAGTTCTTC. Translated: CAGSESGLGYNEQFF.

V and J are TRBV5-1 and TRBJ2-3, with D possibly matching TRBD2 (5 bases). Trimming removed 6 bases at V and 5 bases at J, with 16 bases between. The CDR3 covers 14 residues. Germline CDR1 and CDR2: SGHRS and YFSETQ. CDR3 DNA: TGCGCCAGCATGGTAGCGCCCCCGGAAGATACGCAGTATTTT. Translated, it gives CASMVAPPEDTQYF. Complete variable domain (other parts from reference TRBV5-1 and TRBJ2-3): KAGVTQTPRYLIKTRGQQVTLSCSPISGHRSVSWYQQTPGQGLQFLFEYFSETQRNKGNFPGRFSGRQFSNSRSEMNVSTLELGDSALYLCASMVAPPEDTQYFGPGTRLTVL.

The V call is TRBV5-1, the J call TRBJ2-4; 11 bases are a match to TRBD2. The trim removed 4 bases at V and 5 bases at J, leaving 2 bases unmatched. Germline V CDR1 and CDR2: SGHRS, YFSETQ. The CDR3 totals 14 residues. As DNA, the CDR3 is TGCGCCAGCAGCCTAGCGGGGGGCGAAAACATTCAGTACTTC. The encoded protein is CASSLAGGENIQYF.

V usage is TRBV4-3 and J usage is TRBJ1-1, with 7 bases fitting TRBD1. With 0 bases clipped from V and 4 bases from J, the junction kept 5 bases outside the gene matches. Germline V CDR1 and CDR2: LGHNA, YSLEER. This CDR3 has 15 residues. CDR3 residues: CASSQDYQGVTEAFF. As DNA, the CDR3 is TGCGCCAGCAGCCAAGATTATCAGGGGGTCACTGAAGCTTTCTTT.

This clonotype appeared once. J is TRBJ1-2 and V is TRBV20-1; no firm D call. Trimming shortened V by 7 bases and J by 3 bases, and 15 bases separated the two germline ends. Germline lookup yields CDR1 DFQATT and CDR2 SNEGSKA (reference sequence). This CDR3 has 13 residues. CDR3 DNA sequence: TGCAGTGACTGGCCCCGGGGTGACTATGGCTACACCTTC. It is translated as CSDWPRGDYGYTF.

This clonotype has more than one count but fewer than ten. The chain uses TRBV12-3 or TRBV12-4 and TRBJ2-7, with D uncertain. This CDR3 has 13 residues. V was cut by 6 bases and J by 2 bases, with 11 bases left in between. The CDR3: CASSFDPAYEQYF. The CDR3 DNA sequence: TGTGCCAGCAGCTTTGACCCAGCCTACGAGCAGTACTTC.

This clonotype has only one observation. An end of the junction does not agree with germline; a read error may underlie this. The rearrangement joins TRBV7-2 to TRBJ2-3; D unresolved. The CDR3 consists of 13 residues. Germline-derived CDR1 and CDR2 are SGHTA and FQGNSA. The CDR3 here is CVSSPQVTDTQYF. The CDR3 coding sequence is TGTGTCAGCAGCCCTCAGGTGACAGATACGCAGTATTTT.

The chain is built from TRBV20-1 and TRBJ2-3, with D unresolved. V was cut by 5 bases and J by 9 bases, with 24 bases left in between. This CDR3 comprises 15 residues. Germline CDR1 is DFQATT and CDR2 is SNEGSKA (reference sequence). The CDR3 nucleotides read TGCAGTGCTCTGGATTTAGCTGACCGAGGAGAGACGCAGTATTTT. Its protein is CSALDLADRGETQYF.

The chain links TRBV7-2 to TRBJ2-1; 10 bases are a match to TRBD2. J was trimmed by 8 bases and V by 8 bases; bases with no gene match: 6. Looked up from germline, CDR1 is SGHTA and CDR2 is FQGNSA. The CDR3 length is 13 residues. CDR3 nucleotides: TGTGCCAGCTCAGCGGGGGGGTCCCATGAGCAGTTCTTC. It codes for CASSAGGSHEQFF.

The rearrangement links TRBV30 to TRBJ2-1, with D possibly being TRBD1 or TRBD2 (7 bases each). Trimming removed 3 bases at V and 7 bases at J, with 13 bases between. Looked up from germline, CDR1 is GTSNPN and CDR2 is SVGIG (reference sequence). The CDR3 covers 13 residues. The DNA for the CDR3 is TGTGCCTGGAGACGACAGGGAGGGAATGAGCAGTTCTTC. It translates to CAWRRQGGNEQFF.

This clonotype appeared a few times. One end of the junction is discordant with germline, which a read error may explain. The V call is TRBV12-3 or TRBV12-4, the J call TRBJ1-2; no firm D call. This CDR3 spans 12 amino acids. The CDR3 is CTSSDPDSGYTF. CDR3 DNA: TGTACCAGCAGTGACCCGGATAGTGGCTACACCTTC.

The chain recombines TRBV10-3 with TRBJ2-7; D is perhaps TRBD2 (5 bases). CDR3 length equals 16 residues. The V gene lost 3 bases and the J gene lost 0 bases, with 15 bases spanning the gap. Germline V CDR1 and CDR2: ENHRY, SYGVKD. The CDR3 DNA sequence: TGTGCCATCAGTGAAACGGGATGGCGCTCCTCCTACGAGCAGTACTTC. Encoded protein: CAISETGWRSSYEQYF.

The chain combines TRBV2 with TRBJ2-7; 9 nucleotides align to TRBD2. J lost 1 base, V lost 5 bases, and 6 bases had no gene match. Germline CDR1 is SNHLY and CDR2 is FYNNEI. The CDR3 loop spans 15 amino acids. In DNA form, the CDR3 reads TGTGCCAGCAGTACCTTAGCGGGAGTGTCCTACGAGCAGTACTTC. Its protein product is CASSTLAGVSYEQYF.